The entry below gives a single TCR beta chain sequence along with its context. The sample belongs to a study of shared clonotypes between healthy human individuals. Some clones are missing from TCRdb's copy, which holds only in-frame ones; the method was immunoSEQ multiplex PCR. The sample holds around 2,000,000 clones; approximately 95% are singletons and the top ten take roughly 1.1%. Positively selected for CCR7, the CD45RO-negative cells used as naive CD8 cells excluded terminally differentiated effector memory CD45RA+ cells. Germline lookup yields CDR1 MGHRA and CDR2 YSYEKL. Trimming took off 2 bases at V and 1 base at J, with 12 bases between the two ends. CDR3 length: 16 amino acids.

This rearrangement joins TRBV4-1 to TRBJ2-1, with D perhaps TRBD1 (5 bases). Source material: naive CD8+ T cells sorted from blood. The TCR comes from a man aged 18 to 29 in good health. Here the CDR3 DNA reads TGCGCCAGCAGCCAATCTTATCAGGGTTCCTACAATGAGCAGTTCTTC. Its translation is CASSQSYQGSYNEQFF.